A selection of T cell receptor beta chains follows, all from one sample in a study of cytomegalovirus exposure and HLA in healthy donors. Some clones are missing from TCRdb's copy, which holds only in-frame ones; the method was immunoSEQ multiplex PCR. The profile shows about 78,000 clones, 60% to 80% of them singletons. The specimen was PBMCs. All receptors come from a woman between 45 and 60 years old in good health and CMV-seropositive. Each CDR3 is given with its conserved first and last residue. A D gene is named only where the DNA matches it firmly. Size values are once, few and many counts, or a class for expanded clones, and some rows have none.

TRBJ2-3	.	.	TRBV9	TGTGCCAGCAGCGTAGAATCACAGTCGCGCCAGTATTTT	CASSVESQSRQYF
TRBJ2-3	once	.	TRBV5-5	TGTGCCAGCAGCTTGGACGACAGCCTCTGGAGCACAGATACGCAGTATTTT	CASSLDDSLWSTDTQYF
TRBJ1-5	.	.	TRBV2	TGTGCCAGCAGTGAAGCCAGGGGTCAGCCCCAGCATTTT	CASSEARGQPQHF
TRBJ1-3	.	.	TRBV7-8	TGTGCCAGCAGCTTAGCAGGGGGCTCTGGAAACACCATATATTTT	CASSLAGGSGNTIYF
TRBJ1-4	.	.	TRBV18	TGTGCCAGCTCACCAAGAGGGCCGGGGGGTGAAAAACTGTTTTTT	CASSPRGPGGEKLFF
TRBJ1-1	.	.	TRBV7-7	TGTGCTAGCAGCGCTACGCCTTGGACTGAAGCTTTCTTT	CASSATPWTEAFF
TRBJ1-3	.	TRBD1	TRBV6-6	TGTGCCAGCAGTTACCCGACAGGGATCTCTGGAAACACCATATATTTT	CASSYPTGISGNTIYF
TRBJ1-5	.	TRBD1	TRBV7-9	TGTGCCAGCAGCTTGGGACAGGGCGGACAGCCCCAGCATTTT	CASSLGQGGQPQHF
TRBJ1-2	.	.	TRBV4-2	TGTGCCAGCAGCCCCGACAGAGTACTCCTTCGCTACACCTTC	CASSPDRVLLRYTF
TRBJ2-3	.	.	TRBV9	TGTGCCAGCAGCGTCCAGGGACTTTCGAGCACAGATACGCAGTATTTT	CASSVQGLSSTDTQYF
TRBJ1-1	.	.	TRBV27	TGTGCCAGCAGTTTCCCCGGACAGAACACTGAAGCTTTCTTT	CASSFPGQNTEAFF
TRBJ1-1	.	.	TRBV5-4	TGTGCCAGCAGCTTTGGGGGCGGTAACACTGAAGCTTTCTTT	CASSFGGGNTEAFF
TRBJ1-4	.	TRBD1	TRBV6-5	TGTGCCAGCAGCCCCTTCCGGGACAGGGATATTCAAATTTTT	CASSPFRDRDIQIF
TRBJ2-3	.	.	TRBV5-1	TGCGCCAGCAGCTTGGCCGGGATTTTCAGAGCAGATACGCAGTATTTT	CASSLAGIFRADTQYF
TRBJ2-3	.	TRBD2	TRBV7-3	TGTGCCAGCAGCTTATCAGGGAGGGCAGATACGCAGTATTTT	CASSLSGRADTQYF
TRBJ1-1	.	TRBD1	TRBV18	TGTGCCAGCTCACCTAATATCGGACAGGTGAACACTGAAGCTTTCTTT	CASSPNIGQVNTEAFF
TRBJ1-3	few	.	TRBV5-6	TGTGCCAGCAGCTTGTTTGGCCCCTGGACAGCTGGAAACACCATATATTTT	CASSLFGPWTAGNTIYF
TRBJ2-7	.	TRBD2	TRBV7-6	TGTGCCAGCTCAGGACTAGCATCCTACGAGCAGTACTTC	CASSGLASYEQYF
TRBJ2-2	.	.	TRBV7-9	TGTGCCAGCAGCTCCATGAACACCGGGGAGCTGTTTTTT	CASSSMNTGELFF
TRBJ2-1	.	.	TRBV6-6	TGTGCCAGCAGCACCGCAGGGTTCTCCTACAATGAGCAGTTCTTC	CASSTAGFSYNEQFF
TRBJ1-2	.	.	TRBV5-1	TGCGCCAGCTCCGGGAAGGGATTCTGGTATGGCTACACCTTC	CASSGKGFWYGYTF
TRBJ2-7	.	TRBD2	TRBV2	TGTGCCAGCAGCCCCGGGGGCGGGGGGACCTACGAGCAGTACTTC	CASSPGGGGTYEQYF
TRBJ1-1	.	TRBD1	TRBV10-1	TGCGCCAGCAGTCGAGCAGGGGGCAGGACTGAAGCTTTCTTT	CASSRAGGRTEAFF
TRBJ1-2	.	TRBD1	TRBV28	TGTGCCAGCAGCCCAACCGGGACAGGGGTATATGGCTACACCTTC	CASSPTGTGVYGYTF
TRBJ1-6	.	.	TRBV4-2	TGTGCCAGCAGCGCAGTAGGGGAGGTGTATTCACCCCTCCACTTT	CASSAVGEVYSPLHF
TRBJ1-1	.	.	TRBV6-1	TGTGCCAGCCCGGACATAACAACCGCTGAAGCTTTCTTT	CASPDITTAEAFF
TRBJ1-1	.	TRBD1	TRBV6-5	TGTGCCAGCAGGCGGACAGGGATGAACACTGAAGCTTTCTTT	CASRRTGMNTEAFF
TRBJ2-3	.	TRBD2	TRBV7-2	TGTGCCAGCAGCGTAACTAGCGCTACAAGCACAGATACGCAGTATTTT	CASSVTSATSTDTQYF
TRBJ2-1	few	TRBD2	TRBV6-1	TGTGCCAGCAGTGATAATAGCGGGGGGGCCTACAATGAGCAGTTCTTC	CASSDNSGGAYNEQFF
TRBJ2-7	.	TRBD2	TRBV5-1	TGCGCCAGCAGCGGGGGGGTAAAGTATTACGAGCAGTACTTC	CASSGGVKYYEQYF
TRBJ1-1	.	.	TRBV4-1	TGCGCCAGCAGCCAAGTATGGGGGGGTGGGGAGACTGAAGCTTTCTTT	CASSQVWGGGETEAFF
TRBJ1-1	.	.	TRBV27	TGTGCCAGCAGGGGGGGGCAGTTGAACACTGAAGCTTTCTTT	CASRGGQLNTEAFF
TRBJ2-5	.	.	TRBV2	TGTGCCTCAGCATCGGTTCGCGGGTCCTGGGAGACCCAGTACTTC	CASASVRGSWETQYF
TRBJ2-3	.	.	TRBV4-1	TGCGCCAGCAGCCAAGATCGGGGAGTCTCAGATACGCAGTATTTT	CASSQDRGVSDTQYF
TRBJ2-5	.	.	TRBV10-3	TGTGCCATCAGTCCTCAAGCTCCTTCAGGGACCCAGTACTTC	CAISPQAPSGTQYF
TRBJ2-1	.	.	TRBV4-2	TGTGCCAGCAGCCAAGGGCGGCTAAGCTCCTACAATGAGCAGTTCTTC	CASSQGRLSSYNEQFF
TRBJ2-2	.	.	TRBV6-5	TGTGCCAGTCAGGGCCCGAACACCGGGGAGCTGTTTTTT	CASQGPNTGELFF
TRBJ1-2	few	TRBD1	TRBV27	TGTGCCAGCAGTCCCACGACAGGGACCGCTGGCTACACCTTC	CASSPTTGTAGYTF
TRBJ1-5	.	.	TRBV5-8	TGTGCCAGCAGCTCGGGGGGCTGGTATAGCAATCAGCCCCAGCATTTT	CASSSGGWYSNQPQHF
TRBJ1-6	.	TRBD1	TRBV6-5	TGTGCCAGCAGTTACTCGGTCGGACAGGGTAATTCACCCCTCCACTTT	CASSYSVGQGNSPLHF
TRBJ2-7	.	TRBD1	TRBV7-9	TGTGCCAGCAGCTGGTCTCCGGGACAGGGGATATACGAGCAGTACTTC	CASSWSPGQGIYEQYF
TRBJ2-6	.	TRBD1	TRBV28	TGTGCCAGCAGTTCCTGGGACAGGGGCTCTGGGGCCAACGTCCTGACTTTC	CASSSWDRGSGANVLTF
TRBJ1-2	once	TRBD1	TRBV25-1	TGTGCCAGCACCCTGGGGTCAGGGGGCTTCGGTGGCTACACCTTC	CASTLGSGGFGGYTF
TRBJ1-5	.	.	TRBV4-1	TGCGCCAGCAGGCAGGGGCCGACAACAAATAGCAATCAGCCCCAGCATTTT	CASRQGPTTNSNQPQHF
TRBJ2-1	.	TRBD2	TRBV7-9	TGTGCCAGCAGCTCTCCCGGGACTAGCGGGGGGGCCTATAGCAATGAGCAGTTCTTC	CASSSPGTSGGAYSNEQFF
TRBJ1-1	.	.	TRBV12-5	TGTGCTAGTGGTTTGGAGCGGACGGGGGGGCTAGATACTGAAGCTTTCTTT	CASGLERTGGLDTEAFF
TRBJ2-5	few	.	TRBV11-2	TGTGCCAGCAGCTTAGCTTTTCTAGAGACCCAGTACTTC	CASSLAFLETQYF
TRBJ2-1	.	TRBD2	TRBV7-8	TGTGCCAGCAGACCGCCTGGCGGGGGGGCCACTGAGCAGTTCTTC	CASRPPGGGATEQFF
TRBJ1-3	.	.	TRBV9	TGTGCCAGCAGCGTAGACGGGGGGTCCGAAAACACCATATATTTT	CASSVDGGSENTIYF
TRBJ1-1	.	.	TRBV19	TGTGCCAGTAGTACGACGGGGGGGGTGGACACTGAAGCTTTCTTT	CASSTTGGVDTEAFF
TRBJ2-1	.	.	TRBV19	TGTGCCAGTAGTATCGCAGGGTCTAATGAGCAGTTCTTC	CASSIAGSNEQFF
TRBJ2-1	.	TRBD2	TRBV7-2	TGTGCCAGCAGCCAAGGCTGGACTAGCGGGAGGAATCCCTACAATGAGCAGTTCTTC	CASSQGWTSGRNPYNEQFF
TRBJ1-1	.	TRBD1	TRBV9	TGTGCCAGCAGCCCACAGGGGAGTAACACTGAAGCTTTCTTT	CASSPQGSNTEAFF
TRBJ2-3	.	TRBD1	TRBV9	TGTGCCAGCAGCGTAGAAGGGACAGGGGCGATTACGCAGTATTTT	CASSVEGTGAITQYF